This TCR beta chain stems from a study of Ad26.COV2.S vaccination and SARS-CoV-2 variants. The CDR3 spans 15 residues. V was pared by 7 bases and J by 5 bases, with 6 bases of the junction left unmatched. The V gene's germline CDR1 is SNHLY and CDR2 FYNNEI. Assay: immunoSEQ multiplex PCR; the TCRdb copy retains only in-frame clones and omits some. The sample has about 680,000 clones, 89% seen once. Treatment here: about 20 received Ad26.COV2.S at low or high dose, single or two shots; roughly five received placebo; per-sample allocation not given. It was on day 63 after the first vaccine or placebo injection that samples were taken.

The genes are TRBV2 and TRBJ2-2; 11 positions agree with TRBD2. Sequencing used peripheral blood, obtained in a trial of Ad26.COV2.S vaccine versus placebo. The receptor was derived from a person between 18 and 65 years old who received the Ad26.COV2.S COVID-19 vaccine or a placebo. CDR3 amino acids: CASTTSGSWTGELFF. CDR3 coding DNA: TGTGCCAGCACTACTAGCGGGAGCTGGACCGGGGAGCTGTTTTTT. The variable domain in full, with the rest retrieved from reference TRBV2 and TRBJ2-2, is EPEVTQTPSHQVTQMGQEVILRCVPISNHLYFYWYRQILGQKVEFLVSFYNNEISEKSEIFDDQFSVERPDGSNFTLKIRSTKLEDSAMYFCASTTSGSWTGELFFGEGSRLTVL.